Listed below are T cell receptor beta chains from one sample, sequenced in a study of OX40 agonist ivuxolimab in advanced cancers. Profiling relied on immunoSEQ multiplex PCR, and the TCRdb table lists in-frame clones only, not all of them. The table shows roughly 68,000 clones, with roughly 82% occurring only once. The material was CD4+ or CD8+ T cells sorted from blood, obtained in a trial of the OX40 agonist ivuxolimab. The receptors derive from an adult with an advanced solid tumor such as melanoma, head and neck, liver or kidney cancer. Each CDR3 is given with its conserved first and last residue. Each record gives: CDR3 length, V gene, D gene, J gene, clone size, CDR3 protein, CDR3 DNA. The D gene is left open where the match is weak. Size is omitted from some rows. Given values are once, few, many or a class for expanded clones.

14,TRBV28,-,TRBJ2-1,-,CASSPHTRYNEQFF,TGTGCCAGCAGTCCCCATACTCGTTACAATGAGCAGTTCTTC
14,TRBV7-8,-,TRBJ2-7,-,CASSLAGPSYEQYF,TGTGCCAGCAGCTTAGCGGGTCCATCCTACGAGCAGTACTTC
18,TRBV30,TRBD2,TRBJ2-5,once,CAWMEARRASGRIETQYF,TGTGCCTGGATGGAGGCCCGGAGGGCTAGCGGGAGGATTGAGACCCAGTACTTC
16,TRBV11-2,-,TRBJ2-2,-,CASSLEGRAVFGELFF,TGTGCCAGCAGCTTAGAAGGGCGGGCTGTTTTCGGGGAGCTGTTTTTT
13,TRBV7-2,-,TRBJ1-2,-,CASSGRAPSGYTF,TGTGCCAGCAGCGGACGGGCTCCCTCTGGCTACACCTTC
14,TRBV7-2,-,TRBJ2-3,-,CASSLGDPADTQYF,TGTGCCAGCAGCTTGGGGGACCCAGCAGATACGCAGTATTTT
14,TRBV19,-,TRBJ2-1,-,CASSRRLPVDEQFF,TGTGCCAGTAGTAGGAGACTACCCGTCGATGAGCAGTTCTTC
14,TRBV4-3,-,TRBJ1-1,-,CASSPGIMNTEAFF,TGCGCCAGCAGCCCAGGGATAATGAACACTGAAGCTTTCTTT
14,TRBV6-1,TRBD2,TRBJ2-3,-,CASRGGSVADTQYF,TGTGCCAGCAGAGGCGGGAGTGTGGCAGATACGCAGTATTTT
14,TRBV27,-,TRBJ2-4,-,CASVSSIAKNIQYF,TGTGCCAGCGTCTCAAGTATAGCCAAAAACATTCAGTACTTC
15,TRBV6-5,TRBD1,TRBJ1-5,-,CASTVDRAPNQPQHF,TGTGCCAGCACCGTTGACAGGGCCCCCAATCAGCCCCAGCATTTT
14,TRBV6-1,TRBD2,TRBJ2-7,-,CASSLAGGGYEQYF,TGTGCCAGCAGTCTAGCGGGAGGGGGTTACGAGCAGTACTTC
15,TRBV28,-,TRBJ2-2,few,CASRKDRSYTGELFF,TGTGCCAGCAGGAAAGACAGGAGTTACACCGGGGAGCTGTTTTTT
17,TRBV7-6,TRBD1,TRBJ2-1,-,CASSLGDRGPSYNEQFF,TGTGCCAGCAGCTTAGGGGACAGGGGGCCCTCCTACAATGAGCAGTTCTTC